This T cell receptor beta chain is drawn from a study of blood T cell repertoires in COVID-19 (dated by TCRdb to about 2020). Study-level background: Samples covering the acute and convalescent phases of COVID-19 were provided by collaborators in the United States, Italy and Spain. The sample metadata nearly always contained a de-identified subject ID, COVID-19 status, age in years and sex. HLA class I and class II types, where available, came from metadata supplied by the sample provider rather than from assay-based typing. The dataset comprised deeply sampled blood TCRbeta repertoires from subjects exposed to, actively infected with, or recovered from COVID-19. The repertoires were released in a freely available public database intended as a resource for research on the immune response to SARS-CoV-2. The samples were drawn from two sources: the first 160 participants of the ongoing ImmuneRACE study, and fewer than 1,500 subjects contributed by 6 global collaborators. The material from the prospective study consisted of cDNA or gDNA derived from T cells, B-cell-depleted T cells, or PBMCs. What the study reported, not specific to this receptor: The amount of clinical and demographic metadata varied by source and participant and was provided uncurated.

In the case of this clone: What this receptor recognizes is not known. No quality values exist for individual bases; no much larger clone is one base distant.

Participants in the prospective study were aged 18 to 89 years, lived in under 30 United States geographic areas, and enrolled through a virtual design. In the prospective study, cohorts were assigned on the basis of participant-reported clinical history obtained from a screening survey and a study questionnaire. Mobile phlebotomists in the prospective study collected whole blood, serum and a nasopharyngeal or oropharyngeal swab from every participant. Participants in the prospective study had the option to provide additional blood draws and questionnaires over a roughly 2-month period. Prospective study blood samples were shipped either frozen or at room temperature before DNA extraction. TCRbeta CDR3 regions were amplified from genomic DNA using the immunoSEQ Assay, a bias-controlled multiplex PCR. The paper's data handling went like this. The number of nucleated cells in each sample was estimated by amplification of reference gene primers within the assay. To quantify the absolute abundance of each unique TCRbeta CDR3 rearrangement, sequence reads were collapsed and filtered. For each sample, productive Simpson clonality was calculated as the square root of Simpson's diversity index over productive rearrangements. This immuneACCESS table, as held by TCRdb, lists in-frame sequences with V and J called but not all clones. Of the missing ones, under half trace to an unresolved V gene in checked studies; the others have no known cause. V and J calls and clone size come straight from that table; D and trimming were deduced from the DNA. Present in this sample are roughly 260,000 clones, approximately 86% of which were seen just once. The ten largest account for 2.6% of the sample.

From the cysteine up to the phenylalanine, the CDR3 has a length of 12 residues. Only the CDR3 DNA is retained, 36 bases long and in frame from the first base. Via the germline V gene, CDR1 is SGHDN and CDR2 FVKESK. Trimming removed 8 bases from V and 4 bases from J, leaving 10 bases between the germline ends. The V gene is TRBV14 and the J gene is TRBJ2-3; D gene: possibly TRBD2, on 6 matching bases. The clonotype originates from a woman aged 30 to 39 with acute COVID-19. What was sequenced was PBMCs or T cells enriched from blood (not recorded which). At the DNA level, the sequence is TGTGCCAGCGGGGCGGGACCAGATACGCAGTATTTT. Translated, this gives CASGAGPDTQYF.